These 32 T cell receptor beta chains were all obtained from the same sample, sequenced in a study of low-dose radiotherapy and immunotherapy resistance in tumors. Time point denoted: before trial treatment. First-strand cDNA used TRAV- and TRBV-specific primers, covering alpha and beta chains. Using a constant-region primer together with a V-primer adapter, TCRs were subjected to 20 to 25 PCR cycles of amplification. TCRdb re-called the reads through MiXCR, storing one row per CDR3 protein. The sample lists about 60,000 distinct CDR3 sequences; about 23% were seen once. The sample was PBMCs, taken before treatment. Source of these receptors: a male donor with prostate cancer.

The CDR3 DNA follows: TGTGCCAGCAGCTTCTATCGACAGGAAGCTTTCTTT. Translation gives CASSFYRQEAFF. V and J are TRBV5-4 and TRBJ1-1; D possibly corresponds to TRBD1 (5 bases). Germline CDR1 reads SGHNT; CDR2 reads YYREEE (reference sequence). V lost 2 bases and J 8 bases, leaving 10 bases between the germline ends. The CDR3 has 12 residues.

This clonotype was picked up many times. CDR3 sequence reads: CASTSLTRGTEAFF. The CDR3 nucleotides are TGTGCCAGTACCTCTCTCACCCGAGGGACTGAAGCTTTCTTT. The rearrangement joins TRBV19 to TRBJ1-1; no definite D call. The germline V and J ends were trimmed by 7 bases and 5 bases, with 17 bases remaining between them. Germline CDR1 LNHDA, CDR2 SQIVND (reference sequence). The CDR3 has 14 residues.

This clonotype occurred a few times. The rearrangement uses TRBV12-3 or TRBV12-4 and TRBJ1-3, with D tentatively TRBD1 (5 bases). Trimming stripped 6 bases from V and 0 bases from J, with 12 bases between. The CDR3 is 15 amino acids. CDR3 loop: CASRASGFSGNTIYF. The CDR3 nucleotides read TGTGCCAGCAGAGCCTCAGGGTTCTCTGGAAACACCATATATTTT.

This clonotype has a handful of counts. The chain is built from TRBV2 and TRBJ1-2; 8 bases map to TRBD1. This CDR3 has 13 residues. In germline, CDR1 is SNHLY, CDR2 FYNNEI. The trim removed 6 bases at V and 4 bases at J, leaving 4 bases unmatched. The CDR3: CASRPTGVYGYTF. The DNA of the CDR3 is TGTGCCAGCAGGCCGACAGGGGTCTATGGCTACACCTTC.

This clonotype was observed at least ten times. The CDR3 is CASSQDKGTGGSEAFF. CDR3 DNA: TGTGCCAGCAGCCAAGATAAAGGGACAGGGGGCTCTGAAGCTTTCTTT. This chain links TRBV3-1 with TRBJ1-1; 12 bases align to TRBD1. The length of the CDR3 is 16 residues. In germline, CDR1 is LGHDT, CDR2 YNNKEL (reference sequence). Germline trimming cut 0 bases from V and 6 bases from J; bases unmatched to any gene: 5.

This clonotype was recorded at least ten times. V usage is TRBV29-1 and J usage is TRBJ2-1; TRBD2 aligns across 7 bases. CDR1 and CDR2 from the germline V gene are SQVTM and ANQGSEA. V gave up 3 bases and J gave up 5 bases; unmatched junction bases: 7. This CDR3 has 14 residues. CDR3 in DNA: TGCAGCGTTGATAGCGGGCTGCGCGACAATGAGCAGTTCTTC. It yields the protein CSVDSGLRDNEQFF.

This clonotype was picked up many times. A junction end diverges from the germline sequence, so it may reflect a read error. The chain combines TRBV3-1 with TRBJ2-7; tentative D call: TRBD1 (6 bases). The CDR3 has 11 amino acids. Germline CDR1 LGHDT, CDR2 YNNKEL (reference sequence). For the CDR3, the DNA is TGTGCCAGCACCCAAACCTTGGTGGGGGCCTTC. It translates to CASTQTLVGAF.

In this sample, this clonotype turned up many times. The chain links TRBV7-9 to TRBJ2-7; 8 bases agree with TRBD2. The CDR3 extends over 12 amino acids. The germline gives CDR1 SEHNR, CDR2 FQNEAQ (reference sequence). The V segment lost 5 bases and the J segment 6 bases; nucleotides outside the gene matches: 3. CDR3 sequence reads: CASSRGLAEQYF. The CDR3 nucleotides are TGTGCCAGCAGCCGCGGACTAGCCGAGCAGTACTTC.

This clonotype was observed a handful of times. A read error is likely here: a far larger clone is one base away. The V call is TRBV27, the J call TRBJ2-1, with D hard to call. The CDR3 contains 11 residues. V lost 6 bases to trimming and J lost 10 bases, with 10 bases between them. Germline CDR1 is MNHEY and CDR2 is SMNVEV (reference sequence). CDR3: CASRGSYEQFF. As DNA, the CDR3 is TGTGCCAGCAGGGGTTCCTACGAGCAGTTCTTC.

This clonotype was counted at least ten times. The rearrangement joins TRBV25-1 to TRBJ1-2; a weak D match, TRBD1 (6 bases). The CDR3 loop spans 13 amino acids. Trimming pared 5 bases from V and 4 bases from J, leaving 11 bases between. Germline CDR1 is MGHDK and CDR2 is SYGVNS. The CDR3 nucleotides read TGTGCCAGCAGTTCGGACAGCTTCTATGGCTACACCTTC. Amino acids: CASSSDSFYGYTF.

This clonotype was seen repeatedly, ten times or more. The chain joins TRBV6-2 or TRBV6-3 to TRBJ2-4; D may be TRBD1 (6 bases). The CDR3 sequence is 15 residues long. V lost 4 bases to trimming and J lost 0 bases, with 10 bases between them. Looked up from germline, CDR1 is MNHEY and CDR2 is SVGEGT. CDR3 sequence reads: CASSFSGAAKNIQYF. CDR3 sequence (DNA): TGTGCCAGCAGTTTCTCAGGGGCAGCCAAAAACATTCAGTACTTC.

This clonotype was recorded at least ten times. The CDR3 bases are TGTGCCAGCAGCTTGGGCAGGAGCTACGAGCAGTACTTC. This encodes CASSLGRSYEQYF. The chain recombines TRBV5-4 with TRBJ2-7; D is undetermined. V was cut by 0 bases and J by 3 bases, with 7 bases left in between. This CDR3 is 13 amino acids long. The germline CDR1 and CDR2 sequences are SGHNT and YYREEE (reference sequence).

This chain uses TRBV5-6 with TRBJ2-4; 13 nucleotides match TRBD2. Germline V gene sequence: CDR1 SGHDT, CDR2 YYEEEE. The CDR3 contains 17 residues. V lost 6 bases and J lost 3; bases outside the gene matches: 9. The CDR3 bases are TGTGCCAGCAACAGCTGGGGACTAGCGGGGAGCAAAAACATTCAGTACTTC. Its translation: CASNSWGLAGSKNIQYF.

The rearrangement joins TRBV19 to TRBJ1-5, with 7 bases lining up with TRBD1. CDR1 and CDR2 (germline): LNHDA, SQIVND (reference sequence). The CDR3 runs 13 residues. Trimming at V came to 6 bases and at J to 11 bases, leaving 10 bases not matched to a gene. Written as DNA, the CDR3 is TGTGCCAGTAGCCCGGGACAGCGGGTGGCCCAGCATTTT. Translation gives CASSPGQRVAQHF.

There are many counts of this clonotype. V gene TRBV7-6 combines with J gene TRBJ2-7, with 7 bases matching TRBD2. Trimming removed 5 bases from V and 7 bases from J; junction bases left unmatched: 14. This CDR3 contains 15 residues. Germline assignment: CDR1 SGHVS and CDR2 FNYEAQ. CDR3 loop: CASSPIGPPGGEQYF. The CDR3, as DNA: TGTGCCAGCAGCCCTATTGGCCCACCGGGAGGAGAGCAGTACTTC.

This clonotype has more than one count but fewer than ten. The rearrangement links TRBV5-1 to TRBJ2-6, with D maybe TRBD1 (6 bases). Germline V gene lookup returns CDR1 SGHRS and CDR2 YFSETQ. This CDR3 contains 19 residues. Trimming took 4 bases from V and 0 from J, leaving 20 bases between them. CDR3 bases: TGCGCCAGCAGCCTAGGGGGTGCGGGCGTGGGCTCTGGGGCCAACGTCCTGACTTTC. Translation gives CASSLGGAGVGSGANVLTF.

This clonotype was found many times. The J gene is TRBJ2-7, the V gene TRBV4-1, with 12 bases identical to TRBD1. V lost 1 base to trimming and J lost 6 bases; unmatched junction nucleotides: 7. This CDR3 contains 16 residues. CDR1 and CDR2 (germline): MGHRA, YSYEKL. CDR3 sequence reads: CASSQAPGQGAGEQYF. The CDR3 DNA reads as TGCGCCAGCAGCCAAGCCCCGGGACAGGGGGCTGGCGAGCAGTACTTC.

This chain uses TRBV12-3 or TRBV12-4 with TRBJ2-1; 9 positions agree with TRBD2. The V gene end was trimmed by 0 bases and the J gene end by 8 bases; junction bases not matched to a gene: 14. This CDR3 spans 18 amino acids. The CDR3 nucleotides read TGTGCCAGCAGTTTAGCGCCTCTACTAGGGCGGGAGGGCCATGAGCAGTTCTTC. Protein product: CASSLAPLLGREGHEQFF.

This clonotype was seen more than once but under ten times. This CDR3 is CASSLRAGGFTDTQYF. The DNA of the CDR3 is TGTGCCAGCAGTTTGCGGGCAGGGGGCTTCACAGATACGCAGTATTTT. The chain is built from TRBV28 and TRBJ2-3, with 8 bases identical to TRBD1. With 3 bases clipped from V and 2 bases from J, the junction kept 7 bases outside the gene matches. The CDR3 loop spans 16 amino acids. Germline V gene lookup returns CDR1 MDHEN and CDR2 SYDVKM.

The rearrangement uses TRBV4-2 and TRBJ1-1, with a possible D match to TRBD1 (5 bases). The CDR3 contains 16 residues. Germline CDR1 reads LGHNA; CDR2 reads YNFKEQ. Trimming shortened V by 1 base and J by 6 bases, and 18 bases separated the two germline ends. The CDR3 reads CASSQGPGSNPSEAFF. CDR3 sequence (DNA): TGTGCCAGCAGCCAAGGCCCAGGGTCGAATCCCTCTGAAGCTTTCTTT.

This clonotype was recorded many times. The V and J genes are TRBV10-3 and TRBJ1-5; D may be TRBD1 (5 bases). Germline V gene data show CDR1 as ENHRY and CDR2 as SYGVKD. The V and J ends lost 0 bases and 7 bases respectively, with 7 bases between them. The CDR3 is 13 residues long. The CDR3 DNA reads TGTGCCATCAGTGAGTCGAGGGACCAGCCCCAGCATTTT. It encodes CAISESRDQPQHF.

The V call is TRBV29-1, the J call TRBJ2-7, with D tentatively TRBD1 or TRBD2 (5 bases each). Germline loops: CDR1 SQVTM, CDR2 ANQGSEA. The V gene lost 7 bases and the J gene lost 0 bases, with 10 bases spanning the gap. CDR3 length equals 12 residues. CDR3 residues: CSAEGSSYEQYF. The CDR3 bases are TGCAGCGCCGAGGGGAGCTCCTACGAGCAGTACTTC.

This clonotype was recorded at least ten times. The V call is TRBV28, the J call TRBJ1-4, with D possibly TRBD1 on 6 matching bases. There are 14 residues in the CDR3. Trimming shortened V by 3 bases and J by 7 bases, and 12 bases separated the two germline ends. Germline V gene lookup returns CDR1 MDHEN and CDR2 SYDVKM. In nucleotides, the CDR3 is TGTGCCAGCAGTTTGGAACAGGGACGTGAAAAACTGTTTTTT. Protein product: CASSLEQGREKLFF.

The table lists this clonotype with a count of one. The genes are TRBV7-2 and TRBJ2-5; unclear D gene. Trimming pared 5 bases from V and 9 bases from J, leaving 16 bases between. Germline assignment: CDR1 SGHTA and CDR2 FQGNSA. The CDR3 extends over 13 amino acids. DNA for the CDR3: TGTGCCAGCAGCCCAGCTAGGGCCGCGGCCCAGTACTTC. It is translated as CASSPARAAAQYF.

In its sample, this clonotype was seen many times. This chain links TRBV5-6 with TRBJ2-4; 7 bases match TRBD1. The length of the CDR3 is 20 residues. The V gene end was trimmed by 0 bases and the J gene end by 0 bases; junction bases not matched to a gene: 15. Germline V lookup: CDR1 SGHDT, CDR2 YYEEEE. This CDR3 reads CASSLALPGPGQLAKNIQYF. CDR3 nucleotide sequence: TGTGCCAGCAGCTTGGCCCTCCCGGGCCCGGGACAGCTAGCCAAAAACATTCAGTACTTC.

This clonotype was recorded many times. This chain uses TRBV29-1 with TRBJ2-3; no firm D call. This CDR3 is built from 12 residues. V shed 6 bases and J shed 7 bases, with 14 bases lying between them. Per germline, CDR1 SQVTM and CDR2 ANQGSEA. The chain's CDR3 is CSVSSLWNTQYF. DNA of the CDR3: TGCAGCGTCTCGTCACTATGGAATACGCAGTATTTT.

The chain uses TRBV5-6 and TRBJ2-3, with D hard to call. Trimming cost V 4 bases and J 5 bases, with 8 bases left between them. The CDR3 runs to 12 residues. Germline CDR1 and CDR2: SGHDT and YYEEEE. The CDR3 DNA sequence: TGTGCCAGCAGCCATGGGGTAGATACGCAGTATTTT. Translated, it gives CASSHGVDTQYF.

V is TRBV3-1 and J is TRBJ2-5; D perhaps matches TRBD2 (5 bases). This CDR3 region has 15 residues. V was clipped by 3 bases and J by 4 bases, with 15 bases between them. Germline-derived CDR1 and CDR2 are LGHDT and YNNKEL (reference sequence). CDR3 coding DNA: TGTGCCAGCAGCCACCTAGCCTCGATGGGAGAGACCCAGTACTTC. Its protein product is CASSHLASMGETQYF.

This clonotype was seen ten or more times. The chain couples TRBV18 to TRBJ2-6; D uncertain. Germline values: CDR1 KGHSH, CDR2 LQKENI. V lost 2 bases and J lost 4, with 9 bases in between. The CDR3 contains 15 residues. In nucleotides, the CDR3 is TGTGCCAGCTCACCATCTGGATCCGGGGCCAACGTCCTGACTTTC. Amino acid sequence: CASSPSGSGANVLTF.

This clonotype occurred many times. The rearrangement links TRBV19 to TRBJ1-2; 8 nucleotides agree with TRBD1. The trim removed 1 base at V and 7 bases at J, leaving 2 bases unmatched. The germline gives CDR1 LNHDA, CDR2 SQIVND (reference sequence). The CDR3 covers 13 residues. CDR3 protein: CASSIGDRTGYTF. The CDR3 nucleotides read TGTGCCAGTAGTATAGGGGACAGGACTGGCTACACCTTC.

The table lists this clonotype with many counts. This chain uses TRBV7-9 with TRBJ1-4, with D tentatively TRBD1 (6 bases). Germline CDR1 reads SEHNR; CDR2 reads FQNEAQ (reference sequence). The CDR3 sequence is 13 residues long. Trimming cost V 6 bases and J 4 bases, with 9 bases left between them. This CDR3 is CASRGTFNEKLFF. The CDR3 nucleotides are TGTGCCAGCAGAGGGACATTTAATGAAAAACTGTTTTTT.

This clonotype was seen repeatedly, ten times or more. The rearrangement links TRBV28 to TRBJ1-2; TRBD1 matches 8 bases. V shed 5 bases, J shed 3 bases, and the junction held 11 bases outside the gene matches. Per the germline V gene, CDR1 is MDHEN and CDR2 is SYDVKM. CDR3 length: 16 amino acids. In DNA form, the CDR3 reads TGTGCCAGCAGTCCTAACCCTGGGACAGGAGACTATGGCTACACCTTC. This translates into CASSPNPGTGDYGYTF.